This entry is about one TCR beta chain. After removal of 3 bases from V and 6 bases from J, the junction contained 5 bases not matched to a gene. This CDR3 comprises 12 residues. The germline V gene has CDR1 DFQATT and CDR2 SNEGSKA (reference sequence). The sample belongs to a study of CD8 T cells in Susac syndrome. Reverse transcription of about 0.5 to 1 ug RNA used random hexamers. TCRdb re-analysed the immunoSEQ multiplex PCR reads in MiXCR, keeping a single row per CDR3 protein. The sample holds around 69,000 distinct CDR3 sequences, about 94% seen once. V usage is TRBV20-1 and J usage is TRBJ2-7; 7 bases are shared with TRBD2. Sequencing input: CD8+ T cells from PBMCs. The TCR comes from a human donor with Susac syndrome. The CDR3 DNA reads TGCAGTGCTAGGGTTTCGGGAGGCGAGCAGTACTTC. Translating gives CSARVSGGEQYF.